This T cell receptor (beta chain) appears in the sequencing data of a study of blood T cell repertoires in COVID-19. At the level of the study: T cells, B-cell-depleted T cells, or PBMCs supplied cDNA or gDNA.

Authors' analysis steps: Reference gene primer amplification gave nucleated cell count estimates. TCRdb keeps only in-frame clones here, not all; method: immunoSEQ multiplex PCR. V and J calls and clone size follow that table, whereas D and trimming were derived from the DNA. The data contain about 250,000 clones, over 70% of them singletons. V lost 5 bases and J 10 bases, leaving 15 bases between the germline ends. This CDR3 spans 14 amino acids. Germline CDR1 LNHDA, CDR2 SQIVND (reference sequence). What was sequenced was peripheral blood. This chain connects TRBV19 to TRBJ1-6; maybe TRBD1 (6 bases). This sequence originates from a middle-aged man with active or convalescent COVID-19. The chain's CDR3 is CASSVDSLGSPLHF. Here the CDR3 DNA reads TGTGCCAGTAGTGTGGACAGCCTCGGCTCACCCCTCCACTTT.